Given below is one T cell receptor (beta chain) in context. This specimen comes from a study of blood T cell repertoires in COVID-19. Looking at the study overall: The United States, Italy and Spain supplied acute and convalescent COVID-19 samples. Sources were T cells, B-cell-depleted T cells, or PBMCs; the material itself was cDNA or gDNA.

The assay was immunoSEQ multiplex PCR, and TCRdb's table has in-frame clones only and misses some. The sample includes about 240,000 clones, roughly four fifths of them seen just once. This clonotype originated in a woman aged 60-70 years with active or convalescent COVID-19. Sequenced: peripheral blood.

CDR3 amino acids: CASSLGGTGLYEQYF. CDR3 nucleotide sequence: TGTGCCAGCAGCTTAGGAGGGACAGGGCTTTACGAGCAGTACTTC. The V and J genes are TRBV7-2 and TRBJ2-7; 9 bases agree with TRBD1. CDR1 is SGHTA and CDR2 is FQGNSA in the germline V gene. CDR3 length: 15 amino acids. With 1 base clipped from V and 4 bases from J, the junction kept 5 bases outside the gene matches.